One and the same sample provided the 27 T cell receptor beta chains below, sequenced in a study of blood T cell repertoires in COVID-19. Profiling relied on immunoSEQ multiplex PCR, and the TCRdb table lists in-frame clones only, not all of them. The sample has about 200,000 clones; roughly 88% are singletons. The sample consisted of PBMCs or T cells enriched from blood (not recorded which). These receptors were taken from a man aged 35 to 55 with acute COVID-19.

The J gene is TRBJ2-7, the V gene TRBV27, with 11 bases lining up with TRBD2. The CDR3 runs to 15 residues. In germline, CDR1 is MNHEY, CDR2 SMNVEV (reference sequence). Trimming removed 3 bases from V and 1 base from J; junction bases left unmatched: 2. CDR3 residues: CASSLASGRSYEQYF. CDR3 DNA: TGTGCCAGCAGTTTGGCTAGCGGGAGGTCCTACGAGCAGTACTTC.

The V gene is TRBV7-8, the J gene TRBJ2-3; TRBD2 matches 13 bases. V was pared by 5 bases and J by 0 bases, with 11 bases of the junction left unmatched. In germline, CDR1 is SGHVS, CDR2 FQNEAQ. The length of the CDR3 is 19 residues. As DNA, the CDR3 is TGTGCCAGCAGCATACTAGCGGGAGGGTCGGTGGCTAGCACAGATACGCAGTATTTT. This codes for CASSILAGGSVASTDTQYF.

This clone occurred a few times. The V call is TRBV6-5, the J call TRBJ2-5; possibly TRBD1 for D (5 bases). The CDR3 runs to 15 residues. Germline V gene lookup returns CDR1 MNHEY and CDR2 SVGAGI. V lost 4 bases and J lost 4, with 16 bases in between. CDR3 in DNA: TGTGCCAGCAGTTCCTCACCAGGGAAGGGAGAGACCCAGTACTTC. As protein: CASSSSPGKGETQYF.

The chain couples TRBV18 to TRBJ2-5; the D is unclear. CDR1 and CDR2 (germline): KGHSH, LQKENI. The V end lost 2 bases, the J end lost 7 bases, and 14 bases lay between the germline ends. This CDR3 is 14 amino acids long. CDR3 loop: CASSPVEVRGTQYF. The CDR3 coding sequence is TGTGCCAGCTCACCAGTAGAAGTTCGAGGGACCCAGTACTTC.

The chain couples TRBV6-5 to TRBJ2-7; 8 bases match TRBD1. This CDR3 region has 14 residues. The germline CDR1 and CDR2 sequences are MNHEY and SVGAGI. Unmatched junction bases numbered 6, after V lost 4 bases and J lost 4 bases. As DNA, the CDR3 is TGTGCCAGCAGTTTCGGACAGGGAGAGTACGAGCAGTACTTC. It encodes CASSFGQGEYEQYF.

This clone has a single count. The gene calls are TRBV24-1 and TRBJ2-5; TRBD1 matches at 7 bases. Per germline, CDR1 KGHDR and CDR2 SFDVKD. The V segment lost 5 bases and the J segment 0 bases; nucleotides outside the gene matches: 8. CDR3 length: 16 residues. The CDR3 region has the DNA TGTGCCACCAGTGCGGCGACAGGGCTGGACCAAGAGACCCAGTACTTC. Translation gives CATSAATGLDQETQYF.

This sequence joins TRBV5-4 and TRBJ2-2; 8 nucleotides align to TRBD1. Trimming took 7 bases from V and 5 from J; bases not matched to a gene: 10. The CDR3 consists of 15 residues. Germline CDR1 is SGHNT and CDR2 is YYREEE (reference sequence). In DNA form, the CDR3 reads TGTGCCAGCGGAACGACAGGGGCGGGAACCGGGGAGCTGTTTTTT. This sequence encodes CASGTTGAGTGELFF.

The chain combines TRBV2 with TRBJ2-7; 12 nucleotides line up with TRBD2. V was clipped by 5 bases and J by 2 bases; unmatched bases: 4. The CDR3 runs to 15 residues. The germline V gene encodes CDR1 SNHLY and CDR2 FYNNEI. The chain's CDR3 is CASSLLAGGAYEQYF. The CDR3 DNA sequence: TGTGCCAGCAGTTTACTAGCGGGAGGCGCCTACGAGCAGTACTTC. The whole variable domain, remainder taken from reference TRBV2 and TRBJ2-7, is EPEVTQTPSHQVTQMGQEVILRCVPISNHLYFYWYRQILGQKVEFLVSFYNNEISEKSEIFDDQFSVERPDGSNFTLKIRSTKLEDSAMYFCASSLLAGGAYEQYFGPGTRLTVT.

The chain links TRBV19 to TRBJ1-4; D remains unclear. CDR3 length: 13 residues. V lost 9 bases and J lost 6, with 14 bases in between. Germline CDR1 reads LNHDA; CDR2 reads SQIVND (reference sequence). The CDR3 sequence is CASMGGRHEKLFF. CDR3 nucleotides: TGTGCCAGCATGGGAGGTCGGCATGAAAAACTGTTTTTT.

V and J are TRBV19 and TRBJ2-2, with D maybe TRBD1 (6 bases). Germline CDR1 and CDR2: LNHDA and SQIVND (reference sequence). The CDR3 is 16 residues long. V gave up 3 bases and J gave up 5 bases, with 16 bases separating them. CDR3 sequence: CASSIWMGARTGELFF. CDR3 coding DNA: TGTGCCAGTAGTATTTGGATGGGGGCGAGAACCGGGGAGCTGTTTTTT.

The chain is built from TRBV11-3 and TRBJ1-1; 9 nucleotides agree with TRBD1. The V and J ends lost 5 bases and 11 bases, in that order; junction bases with no gene match: 6. CDR3 length equals 12 residues. Germline V gene sequence: CDR1 SGHNT, CDR2 YENEEA. CDR3 bases: TGTGCCAGCAGCAAGACAGGGGGAAAGGCTTTCTTT. Its translation: CASSKTGGKAFF.

This sequence joins TRBV19 and TRBJ2-7; D is possibly TRBD2 (5 bases). Germline V CDR1 and CDR2: LNHDA, SQIVND (reference sequence). The CDR3 sequence is 15 residues long. Trimming removed 3 bases at V and 0 bases at J, with 12 bases between. The DNA for the CDR3 is TGTGCCAGTAGTATCAAGATAGGGAGCTCCTACGAGCAGTACTTC. This encodes CASSIKIGSSYEQYF.

V and J are TRBV30 and TRBJ2-1; D not resolved. The CDR3 covers 13 residues. Germline V gene sequence: CDR1 GTSNPN, CDR2 SVGIG (reference sequence). The V end was cut by 2 bases, the J end by 7 bases, with 12 bases between. The CDR3 DNA is TGTGCCTGGAGTCCCGAGGATTATAATGAGCAGTTCTTC. Encoded protein: CAWSPEDYNEQFF.

V is TRBV19 and J is TRBJ1-5; tentatively, D is TRBD1 (5 bases). This CDR3 is built from 14 residues. Germline assignment: CDR1 LNHDA and CDR2 SQIVND (reference sequence). V shed 9 bases and J shed 2 bases, with 14 bases lying between them. The CDR3 reads CASTPGGGNQPQHF. The CDR3 region has the DNA TGTGCCAGCACCCCCGGGGGGGGCAATCAGCCCCAGCATTTT.

Concerning this clone: Different DNA sequences within this sample yield the same CDR3. The chain joins TRBV5-1 to TRBJ1-1; a weak D match, TRBD1 (5 bases). The CDR3 is 14 amino acids. Trimming removed 3 bases at V and 3 bases at J, with 12 bases between. Germline CDR1 SGHRS, CDR2 YFSETQ. Written as DNA, the CDR3 is TGCGCCAGCAGCTCCCAGGGTGGGGACACTGAAGCTTTCTTT. Translation gives CASSSQGGDTEAFF.

The chain joins TRBV4-1 to TRBJ2-3, with a weak D call TRBD1 (5 bases). V dropped 0 bases and J dropped 4 bases, with 11 bases sitting between them. The CDR3 sequence is 15 residues long. Germline CDR1 and CDR2: MGHRA and YSYEKL. The CDR3 coding sequence is TGCGCCAGCAGCCAAGAACTGGGGCGGCCAGATACGCAGTATTTT. Residues: CASSQELGRPDTQYF.

This CDR3 reads CASSLTLAGWDEQFF. The CDR3 DNA is TGTGCCAGCAGCCTGACCCTAGCGGGGTGGGATGAGCAGTTCTTC. The rearrangement uses TRBV5-5 and TRBJ2-1; 9 positions agree with TRBD2. V was clipped by 4 bases and J by 8 bases; unmatched bases: 10. The CDR3 totals 15 residues. From germline, CDR1 is SGHKS and CDR2 YYEKEE (reference sequence).

This rearrangement joins TRBV2 to TRBJ2-7; 12 positions agree with TRBD2. V was pared by 8 bases and J by 1 base, with 3 bases of the junction left unmatched. CDR1 and CDR2 from the germline V gene are SNHLY and FYNNEI. This CDR3 contains 14 residues. CDR3 DNA: TGTGCCAGCCCTCTAGCGGGAGGGTCCTACGAGCAGTACTTC. Protein: CASPLAGGSYEQYF.

The chain recombines TRBV5-1 with TRBJ1-1, with D perhaps matching TRBD1 (5 bases). V lost 4 bases, J lost 0 bases, and 13 bases lay in between. Germline CDR1 is SGHRS and CDR2 is YFSETQ. The CDR3 totals 15 residues. CDR3 in amino acids: CASSEFDSLNTEAFF. In DNA, the CDR3 is TGCGCCAGCAGCGAATTCGACAGCCTGAACACTGAAGCTTTCTTT.

The chain couples TRBV2 to TRBJ1-6; D might be TRBD1 (5 bases). V lost 5 bases and J 9 bases, leaving 20 bases between the germline ends. CDR1 SNHLY and CDR2 FYNNEI come from the germline V gene. This CDR3 contains 16 residues. As DNA, the CDR3 is TGTGCCAGCAGTTCTACAGGTGCAGGGTTAGGTTCACCCCTCCACTTT. Protein product: CASSSTGAGLGSPLHF. Together with reference TRBV2 and TRBJ1-6, the CDR3 gives the full variable domain: EPEVTQTPSHQVTQMGQEVILRCVPISNHLYFYWYRQILGQKVEFLVSFYNNEISEKSEIFDDQFSVERPDGSNFTLKIRSTKLEDSAMYFCASSSTGAGLGSPLHFGNGTRLTVT.

This clone was found a few times. The chain joins TRBV19 to TRBJ2-1; D is possibly TRBD1 (6 bases). The CDR3 sequence is 13 residues long. V gave up 7 bases and J gave up 4 bases, with 11 bases separating them. Germline CDR1 reads LNHDA; CDR2 reads SQIVND (reference sequence). CDR3: CASKDRIYNEQFF. The CDR3 nucleotides are TGTGCCAGTAAAGACAGGATTTACAATGAGCAGTTCTTC. The variable domain in full, completed from reference TRBV19 and TRBJ2-1, reads DGGITQSPKYLFRKEGQNVTLSCEQNLNHDAMYWYRQDPGQGLRLIYYSQIVNDFQKGDIAEGYSVSREKKESFPLTVTSAQKNPTAFYLCASKDRIYNEQFFGPGTRLTVL.

In its sample, this clone was seen once. This rearrangement joins TRBV7-2 to TRBJ2-7; 8 nucleotides line up with TRBD1. Germline values: CDR1 SGHTA, CDR2 FQGNSA. The CDR3 totals 14 residues. V lost 0 bases and J lost 4; bases outside the gene matches: 2. For the CDR3, the DNA is TGTGCCAGCAGCTTAGCGACAGGGGTTTACGAGCAGTACTTC. Its translation is CASSLATGVYEQYF.

This chain joins TRBV5-1 and TRBJ2-1; 15 bases fit TRBD2. CDR3 size: 14 residues. Trimming cost V 4 bases and J 12 bases; bases outside gene matches: 5. Germline V gene lookup returns CDR1 SGHRS and CDR2 YFSETQ. CDR3: CASSDGLAGGLQFF. CDR3 DNA: TGCGCCAGCAGCGACGGACTAGCGGGAGGGCTGCAGTTCTTC.

The V gene is TRBV15, the J gene TRBJ1-3, with D tentatively TRBD1 (5 bases). Trimming took 5 bases from V and 4 from J, leaving 12 bases between them. Germline V gene sequence: CDR1 LNHNV, CDR2 YYDKDF (reference sequence). The CDR3 has 14 residues. CDR3 protein: CATSRGTQGNTIYF. Here the CDR3 DNA reads TGTGCCACCAGCCGCGGGACTCAAGGAAACACCATATATTTT.

This clone was observed once. This chain uses TRBV27 with TRBJ1-5; no clear D gene. This CDR3 spans 14 amino acids. Deletions cut 6 bases from V and 7 bases from J, with 16 bases between. The germline V gene encodes CDR1 MNHEY and CDR2 SMNVEV (reference sequence). CDR3 amino acids: CASRGRGRQQPQHF. The CDR3 nucleotides read TGTGCCAGCAGAGGTCGGGGAAGGCAACAGCCCCAGCATTTT.

V usage is TRBV3-1 (or the pseudogene TRBV3-2) and J usage is TRBJ2-3, with D hard to call. CDR1 and CDR2 (germline): LGHDT, YNNKEL (reference sequence). The V end was cut by 4 bases, the J end by 6 bases, with 14 bases between. There are 14 residues in the CDR3. DNA of the CDR3: TGTGCCAGCAGCCCTACCTTAGGAGCGGATACGCAGTATTTT. It specifies CASSPTLGADTQYF.

The gene calls are TRBV3-1 (or the pseudogene TRBV3-2) and TRBJ1-6; D not certain. CDR1 is LGHDT and CDR2 is YNNKEL in the germline V gene (reference sequence). This CDR3 comprises 14 residues. With 4 bases removed from V and 15 bases from J, the gap between germline ends came to 19 bases. The CDR3 is CASSPPGPTFSLHF. In DNA form, the CDR3 reads TGTGCCAGCAGCCCCCCTGGGCCGACCTTCAGCCTCCACTTT.